The rows below give T cell receptor beta chains drawn from one sample of a study of T cell responses to AZD1222 COVID-19 vaccine. Libraries were prepared by immunoSEQ multiplex PCR; TCRdb keeps only in-frame clonotypes and omits some of them. Here the sample spans over 90,000 clones, about 92% being singletons. Sequencing was performed on peripheral blood, taken on day 0 of AZD1222 vaccination. The receptors shown here come from an adult in good health. Each CDR3 is given with its conserved first and last residue. Each record gives: clone size, D gene, V gene, J gene, CDR3 protein, CDR3 DNA. D genes are given only for firm matches. Expanded clones get a size class; other rows say once, few or many, or leave the size out.

>NA|NA|TRBV18|TRBJ1-1
CASSPLAGPNTEAFF
TGTGCCAGCTCACCACTGGCAGGGCCGAACACTGAAGCTTTCTTT
>NA|NA|TRBV18|TRBJ2-5
CASSLQETQYF
TGTGCCAGCTCACTCCAAGAGACCCAGTACTTC
>NA|NA|TRBV7-6|TRBJ2-5
CASSLDWGRVSETQYF
TGTGCCAGCAGCTTAGATTGGGGGCGCGTTTCAGAGACCCAGTACTTC
>NA|NA|TRBV4-2|TRBJ2-7
CASSQVVGYEQYF
TGTGCCAGCAGCCAAGTGGTCGGGTACGAGCAGTACTTC
>few|NA|TRBV27|TRBJ2-7
CASSLPGGEGVPLGYEQYF
TGTGCCAGCAGTCTACCCGGCGGAGAGGGGGTCCCCCTAGGCTACGAGCAGTACTTC
>NA|NA|TRBV7-9|TRBJ1-2
CASSLLVGGSGYTF
TGTGCCAGCAGCTTATTGGTGGGGGGTAGTGGCTACACCTTC
>NA|TRBD2|TRBV27|TRBJ2-3
CASSLSGTSEQYF
TGTGCCAGCAGTTTATCGGGGACTAGCGAGCAGTATTTT
>once|NA|TRBV12-3/TRBV12-4|TRBJ1-2
CASSPNAIGYTF
TGTGCCAGCAGTCCCAATGCAATAGGCTACACCTTC
>NA|NA|TRBV4-3|TRBJ2-3
CASSQKPGAGAMTPDTQYF
TGCGCCAGCAGCCAAAAACCGGGCGCGGGGGCGATGACACCGGATACGCAGTATTTT
>NA|NA|TRBV27|TRBJ1-1
CASSTGPEAFF
TGTGCCAGCAGTACCGGGCCTGAAGCTTTCTTT
>NA|NA|TRBV19|TRBJ1-5
CASSSRVRKENQPQHF
TGTGCCAGTAGCAGCCGGGTCCGCAAAGAGAATCAGCCCCAGCATTTT
>NA|TRBD2|TRBV27|TRBJ2-5
CASRSFVAGGPETQYF
TGTGCCAGCAGGAGCTTTGTAGCGGGGGGACCGGAGACCCAGTACTTC
>once|NA|TRBV28|TRBJ1-2
CASSIPTGYGYTF
TGTGCCAGCAGTATCCCCACCGGGTATGGCTACACCTTC
>NA|NA|TRBV19|TRBJ1-1
CASSIMDATEAFF
TGTGCCAGTAGTATAATGGACGCTACTGAAGCTTTCTTT
>NA|NA|TRBV9|TRBJ2-3
CASSVGGPGDTQYF
TGTGCCAGCAGCGTTGGGGGCCCAGGAGATACGCAGTATTTT
>NA|NA|TRBV2|TRBJ2-5
CASRGEGLETQYF
TGTGCCAGCCGAGGTGAAGGGCTTGAGACCCAGTACTTC
>once|NA|TRBV7-9|TRBJ2-2
CASSRITGSGELFF
TGTGCCAGCAGCCGAATCACAGGGTCCGGGGAGCTGTTTTTT
>NA|NA|TRBV5-6|TRBJ1-2
CASSLLAGPSNYGYTF
TGTGCCAGCAGCCTCCTCGCGGGTCCTTCTAACTATGGCTACACCTTC